The 13 T cell receptor beta chains below come from one sample, sequenced in a study of blood T cells in healthy people across ages. Primed by a sample-barcoded 5' primer and a J-beta primer mix, a second PCR proceeded for roughly 7 to 12 cycles. TCRdb redid the calling of the 5' RACE reads with MiXCR, one entry per CDR3 protein. The repertoire holds fewer than 800,000 distinct CDR3 sequences, with roughly 49% as singletons. Sequencing was done on a sample of blood. The receptors stem from a woman aged 60-70 years in good health.

In regard to this clonotype: An end of the junction differs from the germline gene, which may be a read error. The rearrangement links TRBV18 to TRBJ2-1; D may be TRBD2 (5 bases). This CDR3 is 16 amino acids long. Per germline, CDR1 KGHSH and CDR2 LQKENI. The CDR3 loop is CASSPRAASSYNEQLF. For the CDR3, the DNA is TGTGCCAGCTCACCACGGGCAGCTAGCTCCTACAATGAGCAGTTATTC. The entire variable domain, with the rest obtained from reference TRBV18 and TRBJ2-1, is as follows: NAGVMQNPRHLVRRRGQEARLRCSPMKGHSHVYWYRQLPEEGLKFMVYLQKENIIDESGMPKERFSAEFPKEGPSILRIQQVVRGDSAAYFCASSPRAASSYNEQLFGPGTRLTVL.

This clonotype was counted only a few times. The chain links TRBV5-1 to TRBJ1-2; no definite D call. The CDR3 is made up of 17 amino acids. V shed 0 bases and J shed 0 bases, with 15 bases lying between them. From germline, CDR1 is SGHRS and CDR2 YFSETQ. The CDR3 region is CASSLGAAASSNYGYTF. The CDR3 DNA follows: TGCGCCAGCAGCTTGGGGGCGGCGGCATCATCTAACTATGGCTACACCTTC.

This chain joins TRBV29-1 and TRBJ2-7; a weak D match, TRBD1 (6 bases). Per germline, CDR1 SQVTM and CDR2 ANQGSEA. V was clipped by 3 bases and J by 4 bases, with 10 bases between them. The CDR3 length is 12 residues. The CDR3 DNA reads as TGCAGCGTTGATCAGGGGAGTTACGAGCAGTACTTC. This sequence encodes CSVDQGSYEQYF.

The rearrangement uses TRBV24-1 and TRBJ2-5; TRBD1 or TRBD2 may be the D gene (6 bases each). V lost 3 bases to trimming and J lost 5 bases, with 12 bases between them. The CDR3 extends over 14 amino acids. The V gene's germline CDR1 is KGHDR and CDR2 SFDVKD. The CDR3 sequence: CATSDTGRGETQYF. Here the CDR3 DNA reads TGTGCCACCAGTGATACAGGGCGGGGTGAGACCCAGTACTTC.

This clonotype was counted a few times. V usage is TRBV4-3 and J usage is TRBJ2-3, with a weak D call TRBD1 (6 bases). The CDR3 spans 14 residues. The V gene lost 3 bases and the J gene lost 0 bases, with 7 bases spanning the gap. The germline V gene has CDR1 LGHNA and CDR2 YSLEER. The CDR3 region has the DNA TGCGCCAGCAGCCAGCAGGGGAGCACAGATACGCAGTATTTT. As protein: CASSQQGSTDTQYF.

Concerning this clonotype: One junction end disagrees with the germline gene, perhaps due to a read error. The chain combines TRBV5-1 with TRBJ1-2, with no clear D. CDR3 length equals 15 residues. CDR1 and CDR2 from the germline V gene are SGHRS and YFSETQ. The CDR3 region has the DNA TGCGCCAGCAACTTGGGTTTGACCGAGAACTATGGCTACACCTTC. It encodes CASNLGLTENYGYTF.

J is TRBJ1-2 and V is TRBV29-1; TRBD1 aligns across 8 bases. The CDR3 has 14 amino acids. Germline V lookup: CDR1 SQVTM, CDR2 ANQGSEA. V gave up 5 bases and J gave up 4 bases; unmatched junction bases: 9. The CDR3: CSVSTGGYGYGYTF. CDR3 DNA sequence: TGCAGCGTTAGCACAGGGGGTTACGGCTATGGCTACACCTTC.

The V call is TRBV11-2, the J call TRBJ2-7; D is perhaps TRBD1 (5 bases). The CDR3 sequence is 14 residues long. V gave up 5 bases and J gave up 1 base, with 12 bases separating them. Per germline, CDR1 SGHAT and CDR2 FQNNGV. CDR3 sequence: CASSQVRGSYEQYF. The DNA for the CDR3 is TGTGCCAGCAGCCAAGTAAGGGGATCCTACGAGCAGTACTTC.

The chain is built from TRBV10-3 and TRBJ2-1; D perhaps matches TRBD1 (5 bases). Germline V lookup: CDR1 ENHRY, CDR2 SYGVKD. The length of the CDR3 is 15 residues. Trimming stripped 2 bases from V and 2 bases from J, with 10 bases between. The CDR3 loop is CAISEGALPYNEQFF. The CDR3 DNA follows: TGTGCCATCAGTGAGGGGGCCCTACCCTACAATGAGCAGTTCTTC.

The sample holds a few counts of this clonotype. The chain employs TRBV7-2 and TRBJ2-3, with D perhaps TRBD1 (5 bases). Germline CDR1 and CDR2: SGHTA and FQGNSA. V was pared by 2 bases and J by 8 bases, with 8 bases between. The CDR3 extends over 12 amino acids. The CDR3 coding sequence is TGTGCCAGCAGCTTAAGGGGTGGTACGCAGTATTTT. Amino acids: CASSLRGGTQYF. The entire variable domain, with the rest obtained from reference TRBV7-2 and TRBJ2-3, is as follows: GAGVSQSPSNKVTEKGKDVELRCDPISGHTALYWYRQSLGQGLEFLIYFQGNSAPDKSGLPSDRFSAERTGGSVSTLTIQRTQQEDSAVYLCASSLRGGTQYFGPGTRLTVL.

In its sample, this clonotype was seen a few times. The chain is built from TRBV5-1 and TRBJ2-1, with TRBD2 identical over 12 bases. Per the germline V gene, CDR1 is SGHRS and CDR2 is YFSETQ. The CDR3 sequence is 16 residues long. J was trimmed by 2 bases and V by 0 bases; bases with no gene match: 0. CDR3 nucleotides: TGCGCCAGCAGCTTGGCTAGCGGGAGGGCCTACAATGAGCAGTTCTTC. Translated, it gives CASSLASGRAYNEQFF.

This chain joins TRBV9 and TRBJ2-3; the match to TRBD2 covers 10 bases. This CDR3 comprises 14 residues. Trimming took 3 bases from V and 6 from J; bases not matched to a gene: 4. In germline, CDR1 is SGDLS, CDR2 YYNGEE. CDR3 in amino acids: CASSEQTSGDTQYF. The CDR3 nucleotides are TGTGCCAGCAGCGAACAGACTAGCGGGGATACGCAGTATTTT.

CDR3: CSARDQWTDTQYF. The DNA of the CDR3 is TGCAGTGCTAGAGATCAGTGGACAGATACGCAGTATTTT. The chain uses TRBV20-1 and TRBJ2-3; D uncertain. This CDR3 region has 13 residues. V was trimmed by 0 bases and J by 3 bases, leaving 7 bases between them. CDR1 DFQATT and CDR2 SNEGSKA come from the germline V gene (reference sequence).